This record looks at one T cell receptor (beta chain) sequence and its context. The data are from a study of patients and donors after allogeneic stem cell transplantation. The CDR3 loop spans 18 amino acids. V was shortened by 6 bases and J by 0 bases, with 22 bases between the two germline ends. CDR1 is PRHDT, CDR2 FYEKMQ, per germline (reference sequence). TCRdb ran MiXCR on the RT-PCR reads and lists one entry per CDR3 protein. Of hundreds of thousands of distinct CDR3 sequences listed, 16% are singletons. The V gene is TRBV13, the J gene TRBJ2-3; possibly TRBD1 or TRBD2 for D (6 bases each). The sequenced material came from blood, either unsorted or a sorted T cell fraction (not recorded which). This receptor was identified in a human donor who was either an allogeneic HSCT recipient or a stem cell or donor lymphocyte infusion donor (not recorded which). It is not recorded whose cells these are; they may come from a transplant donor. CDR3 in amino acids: CASRERGAPASSTDTQYF. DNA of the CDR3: TGTGCCAGCAGAGAGAGGGGGGCACCAGCGTCTAGCACAGATACGCAGTATTTT.